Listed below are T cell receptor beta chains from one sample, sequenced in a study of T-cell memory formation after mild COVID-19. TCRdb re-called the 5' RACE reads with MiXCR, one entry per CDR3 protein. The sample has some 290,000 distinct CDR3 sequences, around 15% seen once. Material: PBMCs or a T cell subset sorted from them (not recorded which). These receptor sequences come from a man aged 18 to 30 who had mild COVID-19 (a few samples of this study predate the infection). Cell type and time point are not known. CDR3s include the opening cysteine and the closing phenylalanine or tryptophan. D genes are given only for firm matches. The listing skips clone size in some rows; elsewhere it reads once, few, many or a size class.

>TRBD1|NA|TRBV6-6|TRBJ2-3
CASSQDRAEGTDTQYF
TGTGCCAGCAGCCAGGACAGGGCTGAGGGCACAGATACGCAGTATTTT
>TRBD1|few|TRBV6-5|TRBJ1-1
CASKTDRNPVKAFF
TGTGCCAGCAAGACGGACAGGAACCCAGTTAAAGCTTTCTTT
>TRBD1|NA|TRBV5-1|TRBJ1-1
CASSWGQGEAFF
TGCGCCAGCAGCTGGGGACAGGGGGAAGCTTTCTTT
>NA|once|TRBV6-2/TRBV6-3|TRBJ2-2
CASSYGITGELFF
TGTGCCAGCAGTTACGGGATCACCGGGGAGCTGTTTTTT
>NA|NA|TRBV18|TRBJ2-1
CASSPPGTTYNEQFF
TGTGCCAGCTCACCACCCGGGACAACTTACAATGAGCAGTTCTTC
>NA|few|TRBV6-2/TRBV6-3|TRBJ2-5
CASSPDVVETQYF
TGTGCCAGCAGTCCGGACGTCGTAGAGACCCAGTACTTC
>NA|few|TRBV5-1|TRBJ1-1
CASSSQGLTEAFF
TGCGCCAGCAGCTCCCAGGGTTTAACTGAAGCTTTCTTT
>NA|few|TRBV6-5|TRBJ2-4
CASSPGTRRGNIQYF
TGTGCCAGCAGTCCCGGGACAAGGAGGGGAAACATTCAGTACTTC
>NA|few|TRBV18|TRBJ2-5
CASRLLSEETQYF
TGTGCCAGCCGACTCCTGAGTGAAGAGACCCAGTACTTC
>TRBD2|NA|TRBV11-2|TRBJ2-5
CASSSRTSGGEETQYF
TGTGCCAGCAGCAGTAGGACTAGCGGGGGGGAGGAGACCCAGTACTTC
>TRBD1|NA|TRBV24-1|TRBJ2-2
CATSDRGQGVTGELFF
TGTGCCACCAGTGACCGGGGACAGGGGGTCACCGGGGAGCTGTTTTTT
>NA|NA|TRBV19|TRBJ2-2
CASRRGYGELFF
TGTGCCAGTAGGCGTGGGTACGGGGAGCTGTTTTTT
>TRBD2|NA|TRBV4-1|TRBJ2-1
CASSPRWRGGRDEQFF
TGCGCCAGCAGCCCCAGGTGGCGGGGGGGCCGAGATGAGCAGTTCTTC
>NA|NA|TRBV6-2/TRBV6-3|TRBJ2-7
CASSSGRTWTNEQYF
TGTGCCAGCAGTTCTGGCCGTACATGGACGAACGAGCAGTACTTC
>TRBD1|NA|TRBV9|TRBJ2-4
CASSRGQGINIQYF
TGTGCCAGCAGCCGGGGACAGGGCATAAACATTCAGTACTTC
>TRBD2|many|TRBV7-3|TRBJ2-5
CASSLGGGLETQYF
TGTGCCAGCAGCTTAGGGGGAGGGTTGGAGACCCAGTACTTC
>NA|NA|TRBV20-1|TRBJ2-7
CSLRHFESDEQYF
TGCAGTCTCAGGCACTTTGAGTCGGACGAGCAGTACTTC
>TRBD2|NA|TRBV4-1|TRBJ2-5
CASSPGGGGQETQYF
TGCGCCAGCAGCCCCGGGGGGGGAGGCCAAGAGACCCAGTACTTC
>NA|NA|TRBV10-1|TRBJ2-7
CASSEGSELGYEQYF
TGCGCCAGCAGTGAGGGTAGCGAATTGGGCTACGAGCAGTACTTC
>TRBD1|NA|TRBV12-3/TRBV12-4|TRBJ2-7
CASSIRQGVREQYF
TGTGCCAGCAGTATCCGACAGGGGGTTCGGGAGCAGTACTTC
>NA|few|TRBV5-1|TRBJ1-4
CASSPPDGNNEKLFF
TGCGCCAGCAGCCCCCCGGACGGCAATAATGAAAAACTGTTTTTT
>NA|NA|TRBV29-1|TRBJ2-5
CSADSRPETQYF
TGCAGCGCCGACTCCCGGCCGGAGACCCAGTACTTC
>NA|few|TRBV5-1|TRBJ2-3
CASSTEGADTQYF
TGCGCCAGCAGCACCGAGGGTGCAGATACGCAGTATTTT
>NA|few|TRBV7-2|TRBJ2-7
CASSLGWGYEQYF
TGTGCCAGCAGCTTAGGATGGGGCTACGAGCAGTACTTC
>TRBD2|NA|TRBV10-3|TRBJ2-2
CAISPGGGLDTGELFF
TGTGCCATCAGCCCCGGCGGGGGTTTGGACACCGGGGAGCTGTTTTTT
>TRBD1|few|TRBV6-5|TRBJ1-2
CASSYSIGGTGYTF
TGTGCCAGCAGTTACTCGATAGGGGGCACTGGCTACACCTTC
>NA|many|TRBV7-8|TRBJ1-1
CASSRQENTEAFF
TGTGCCAGCAGCCGACAGGAGAACACTGAAGCTTTCTTT
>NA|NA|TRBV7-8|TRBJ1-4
CASPLIELFF
TGTGCCAGCCCCCTTATAGAACTGTTTTTT
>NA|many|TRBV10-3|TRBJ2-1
CAIKSGENNEQFF
TGTGCCATCAAGTCTGGGGAAAACAATGAGCAGTTCTTC
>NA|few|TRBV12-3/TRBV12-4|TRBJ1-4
CASSWSGDNEKLFF
TGTGCCAGCAGTTGGTCAGGGGATAATGAAAAACTGTTTTTT
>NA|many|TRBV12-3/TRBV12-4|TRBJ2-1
CASSLTGAQGYNEQFF
TGTGCCAGCAGTTTAACGGGGGCTCAGGGGTACAATGAGCAGTTCTTC
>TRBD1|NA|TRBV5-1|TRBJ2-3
CASSPDRGYTQYF
TGCGCCAGCAGCCCGGACAGGGGTTATACGCAGTATTTT
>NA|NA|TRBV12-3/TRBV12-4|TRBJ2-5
CASSSSTSHWETQYF
TGTGCCAGCAGCTCAAGCACTTCTCATTGGGAGACCCAGTACTTC
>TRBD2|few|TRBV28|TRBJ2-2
CASKTGGTNTGELFF
TGTGCCAGCAAGACCGGGGGGACGAACACCGGGGAGCTGTTTTTT
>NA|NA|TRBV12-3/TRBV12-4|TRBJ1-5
CARHAGYSNQPQHF
TGTGCCAGACATGCGGGTTATAGCAATCAGCCCCAGCATTTT
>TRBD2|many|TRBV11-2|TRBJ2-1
CASSGTSGGAYNEQFF
TGTGCCAGCAGCGGGACTAGCGGGGGGGCCTACAATGAGCAGTTCTTC
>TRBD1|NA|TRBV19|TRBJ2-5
CASSPRGSQETPYF
TGTGCCAGTAGCCCCAGGGGGAGCCAAGAGACCCCGTACTTC
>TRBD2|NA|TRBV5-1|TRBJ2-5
CASRKSGGSTQETQYF
TGCGCCAGCAGAAAGAGCGGGGGATCCACTCAAGAGACCCAGTACTTC
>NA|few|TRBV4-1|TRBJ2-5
CASSQRGGGETQYF
TGCGCCAGCAGCCAAAGGGGAGGGGGCGAGACCCAGTACTTC
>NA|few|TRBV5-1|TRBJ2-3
CASSLAKSTDTQYF
TGCGCCAGCAGCTTGGCCAAGAGCACAGATACGCAGTATTTT
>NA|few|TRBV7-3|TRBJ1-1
CASSLDHNTEAFF
TGTGCCAGCAGCTTAGACCATAACACTGAAGCTTTCTTT
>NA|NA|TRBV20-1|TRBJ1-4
CSAFDEGEKLFF
TGCAGTGCTTTCGACGAGGGTGAAAAACTGTTTTTT
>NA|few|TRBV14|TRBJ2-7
CASSQGWEQYF
TGTGCCAGCAGCCAGGGTTGGGAGCAGTACTTC
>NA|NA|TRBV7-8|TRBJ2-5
CASSLRQTKETQYF
TGTGCCAGCAGCCTCCGACAGACCAAAGAGACCCAGTACTTC
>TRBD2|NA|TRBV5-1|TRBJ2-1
CASSSLTSGGFASYNEQFF
TGCGCCAGCAGCTCCCTAACTAGCGGGGGTTTTGCCTCCTACAATGAGCAGTTCTTC
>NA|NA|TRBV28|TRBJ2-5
CASSAGQPQETQYF
TGTGCCAGCAGTGCGGGACAGCCCCAAGAGACCCAGTACTTC
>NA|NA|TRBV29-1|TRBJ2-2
CSGRQAGELFF
TGCAGCGGCCGACAGGCCGGGGAGCTGTTTTTT